This T cell receptor beta chain was recorded in a study of blood T cell repertoires in COVID-19. Study background: Sources were T cells, B-cell-depleted T cells, or PBMCs; the material itself was cDNA or gDNA.

Germline values: CDR1 SGHTA, CDR2 FQGNSA. Trimming took 0 bases from V and 4 from J, leaving 12 bases between them. The CDR3 runs 15 residues. Profiling relied on immunoSEQ multiplex PCR, and the TCRdb table lists in-frame clones only, not all of them. The profile shows about 200,000 clones, 85% of them singletons. The receptor comes from an elderly woman with acute or convalescent COVID-19. V and J are TRBV7-2 and TRBJ1-1, with D uncertain. The sequencing sample was made of peripheral blood. The CDR3 DNA sequence: TGTGCCAGCAGCTTAGCGGGTCTTTCGGGCACTGAAGCTTTCTTT. Its protein product is CASSLAGLSGTEAFF.